These T cell receptor beta chains were read from a single sample in a study of cytomegalovirus exposure and HLA in healthy donors. Libraries were prepared by immunoSEQ multiplex PCR; TCRdb keeps only in-frame clonotypes and omits some of them. The sample yields 210,000 or so clones, approximately 90% seen once. The sequenced material came from PBMCs. Receptors originate from a woman younger than 35 in good health and CMV-seronegative. Both conserved end residues are part of each CDR3. Each record gives: D gene, V gene, clone size, J gene, CDR3 protein, CDR3 DNA. A D gene is named only where the DNA matches it firmly. Clone size is stated in some rows and not others, as once, few, many or a class when expanded.

-,TRBV5-4,-,TRBJ2-7,CASSPRSSYEQYF,TGTGCCAGCAGCCCCCGGAGCTCCTACGAGCAGTACTTC
TRBD2,TRBV6-4,once,TRBJ2-1,CASRGTSGAYNEQFF,TGTGCCAGCAGAGGGACTAGCGGGGCCTACAATGAGCAGTTCTTC
-,TRBV10-2,-,TRBJ2-4,CASSESVGLAKNIQYF,TGCGCCAGCAGTGAGTCGGTGGGGCTAGCCAAAAACATTCAGTACTTC
-,TRBV5-4,-,TRBJ1-1,CASSQTTENTEAFF,TGTGCCAGCAGCCAAACGACAGAGAACACTGAAGCTTTCTTT
-,TRBV5-4,-,TRBJ2-5,CASSLTRGAELQETQYF,TGTGCCAGCAGCCTCACTCGTGGGGCGGAACTACAAGAGACCCAGTACTTC
TRBD1,TRBV4-3,-,TRBJ2-7,CASSLQGAQKDEQYF,TGCGCCAGCAGCCTACAGGGGGCGCAGAAGGACGAGCAGTACTTC
-,TRBV19,-,TRBJ2-1,CASSPLVASYNEQFF,TGTGCCAGTAGTCCCCTTGTGGCCTCCTACAATGAGCAGTTCTTC
TRBD2,TRBV11-2,-,TRBJ2-1,CASKPGGTRDEQFF,TGTGCCAGCAAACCCGGGGGGACCCGGGATGAGCAGTTCTTC
-,TRBV18,-,TRBJ1-1,CASSPSSGLMNTEAFF,TGTGCCAGCTCACCATCCTCAGGCTTGATGAACACTGAAGCTTTCTTT
-,TRBV14,-,TRBJ1-2,CASSQDFINYGYTF,TGTGCCAGCAGCCAAGACTTTATTAACTATGGCTACACCTTC
-,TRBV5-8,-,TRBJ2-7,CASSRARQGSHEQYF,TGTGCCAGCAGCCGGGCGCGGCAGGGTTCCCACGAGCAGTACTTC
-,TRBV4-1,-,TRBJ1-2,CASSQDRDKNYGYTF,TGCGCCAGCAGCCAAGACAGAGACAAGAACTATGGCTACACCTTC
-,TRBV6-5,-,TRBJ1-1,CASSYGGRYTEAFF,TGTGCCAGCAGTTACGGCGGGAGGTACACTGAAGCTTTCTTT
-,TRBV9,-,TRBJ1-3,CASSEYSPLRSGNTIYF,TGTGCCAGCAGCGAATACTCACCTTTGCGCTCTGGAAACACCATATATTTT
TRBD2,TRBV2,-,TRBJ2-5,CASSQWSAGGLETQYF,TGTGCCAGCAGTCAATGGTCCGCGGGAGGTCTTGAGACCCAGTACTTC
-,TRBV6-5,-,TRBJ2-3,CASSLLAGDTQYF,TGTGCCAGCAGTTTACTAGCAGGAGATACGCAGTATTTT
TRBD1,TRBV7-9,-,TRBJ2-1,CASSLGQGGSDEQFF,TGTGCCAGCAGCCTAGGACAGGGGGGCTCCGATGAGCAGTTCTTC
-,TRBV9,-,TRBJ2-3,CASSVSSTDTQYF,TGTGCCAGCAGCGTTTCTAGCACAGATACGCAGTATTTT
TRBD1,TRBV2,-,TRBJ1-2,CASGQELVANYGYTF,TGTGCCAGCGGACAGGAGTTGGTAGCTAACTATGGCTACACCTTC
-,TRBV9,-,TRBJ2-1,CASSVAPGPYNEQFF,TGTGCCAGCAGCGTAGCTCCGGGTCCCTACAATGAGCAGTTCTTC
TRBD1,TRBV6-6,-,TRBJ2-3,CASTRDRSLSTDTQYF,TGTGCCAGCACCCGGGACAGGAGCCTCAGCACAGATACGCAATATTTT
-,TRBV6-5,once,TRBJ1-1,CASSFETGNTEAFF,TGTGCCAGCAGTTTTGAGACAGGGAACACTGAAGCTTTCTTT
TRBD1,TRBV19,once,TRBJ1-5,CASSMGTGGYQPQHF,TGTGCCAGTAGTATGGGGACAGGGGGCTATCAGCCCCAGCATTTT
TRBD2,TRBV4-3,-,TRBJ2-1,CASSQGRGGYNEQFF,TGCGCCAGCAGCCAAGGGCGGGGGGGGTACAATGAGCAGTTCTTC
-,TRBV13,-,TRBJ1-1,CASSSTRAQGGTEAFF,TGTGCCAGCAGCTCTACAAGGGCTCAGGGAGGGACTGAAGCTTTCTTT
-,TRBV9,-,TRBJ1-6,CASSPEGSYNSPLHF,TGTGCCAGCAGCCCGGAGGGCTCCTATAATTCACCCCTCCACTTT
-,TRBV1,-,TRBJ2-1,CTSSQDQGYEQFF,TGCACCAGCAGCCAAGATCAGGGATATGAGCAGTTCTTC
-,TRBV7-6,once,TRBJ1-2,CASSLGPDTYGYTF,TGTGCCAGCAGCTTAGGCCCCGACACTTATGGCTACACCTTC
TRBD2,TRBV27,-,TRBJ2-7,CASSLGRGSSYEQYF,TGTGCCAGCAGTTTAGGGCGCGGGAGCTCCTACGAGCAGTACTTC
TRBD2,TRBV5-3,-,TRBJ2-5,CARSPWTSGGAFQETQYF,TGTGCCAGAAGCCCCTGGACTAGCGGGGGGGCCTTCCAAGAGACCCAGTACTTC
TRBD1,TRBV27,-,TRBJ1-2,CASGYTGGLVGYTF,TGTGCCAGCGGCTATACAGGGGGCCTCGTTGGCTACACCTTC
-,TRBV25-1,-,TRBJ2-1,CASSLPGLYNEQFF,TGTGCCAGCAGTCTACCCGGACTTTACAATGAGCAGTTCTTC
-,TRBV4-1,-,TRBJ2-5,CASSQATYGVRETQYF,TGCGCCAGCAGCCAAGCGACCTACGGGGTTAGGGAGACCCAGTACTTC
-,TRBV7-2,-,TRBJ2-3,CASSFRGLGTDTQYF,TGTGCCAGCAGCTTTAGGGGACTTGGCACAGATACGCAGTATTTT